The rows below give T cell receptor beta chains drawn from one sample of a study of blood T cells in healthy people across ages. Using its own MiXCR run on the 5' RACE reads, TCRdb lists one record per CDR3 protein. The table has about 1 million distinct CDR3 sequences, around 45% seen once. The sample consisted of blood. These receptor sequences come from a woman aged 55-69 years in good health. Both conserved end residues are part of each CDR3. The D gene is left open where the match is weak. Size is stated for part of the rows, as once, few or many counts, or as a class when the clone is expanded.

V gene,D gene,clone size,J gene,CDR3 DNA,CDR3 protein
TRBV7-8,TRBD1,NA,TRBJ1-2,TGTGCCAGCAGCTCAACCCATGCGACAGGGGACTATGGCTACACCTTC,CASSSTHATGDYGYTF
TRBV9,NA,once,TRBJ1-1,TGTGCCAGTGGGGGGCAGAACACTGAAGCTTTCTTT,CASGGQNTEAFF
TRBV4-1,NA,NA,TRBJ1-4,TGCGCCAGCAGCCAAGTACAGGGCACCTATGAAAAACTGTTTTTT,CASSQVQGTYEKLFF
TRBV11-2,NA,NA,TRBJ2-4,TGTGCCAGCAGCTTAGTGGGGGGCAGTCGTAACATTCAGTACTTC,CASSLVGGSRNIQYF
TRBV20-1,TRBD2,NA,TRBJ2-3,TGCAGTGCCCTCAGCGGGAGGCTCCCAGATACGCAGTATTTT,CSALSGRLPDTQYF
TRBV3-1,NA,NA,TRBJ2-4,TGTGCCAGCAGCCAAGATAGGCAGCCTTTAGCCAAAAACATTCAGTACTTC,CASSQDRQPLAKNIQYF
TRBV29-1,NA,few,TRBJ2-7,TGCAGCGTCCACAACCGGGGGGAGCAGTACTTC,CSVHNRGEQYF
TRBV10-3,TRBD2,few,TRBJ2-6,TGTGCCATCAGCGGGAGGAGCTCTGGGGCCAACGTCCTGACTTTC,CAISGRSSGANVLTF
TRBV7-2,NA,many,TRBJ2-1,TGTGCCAGCAGCTTAGGCCCTAGCGCATACAATGAGCAGTTCTTC,CASSLGPSAYNEQFF
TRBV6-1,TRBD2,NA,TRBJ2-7,TGTGCCAGCAGTGAACGGCCAGCGGGGGCCTACGAGCAGTACTTC,CASSERPAGAYEQYF
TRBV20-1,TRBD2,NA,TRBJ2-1,TGCAGTGCAGCTGCGACTAGCGGTCCCTACAATGAGCAGTTCTTC,CSAAATSGPYNEQFF
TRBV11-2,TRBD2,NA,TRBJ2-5,TGTGCCAGCAGGACTAGCGGGAGGAGTGTAGAGACCCAGTACTTC,CASRTSGRSVETQYF
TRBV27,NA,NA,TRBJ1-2,TGTGCCAGCAGTTTTTGGGGCGATCGGCTCCTCTATGGCTACACCTTC,CASSFWGDRLLYGYTF
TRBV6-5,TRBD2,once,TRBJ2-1,TGTGCCAGCAAAACGACTAGCGGGAGCCCCTCCTACGAGCAGTTCTTC,CASKTTSGSPSYEQFF
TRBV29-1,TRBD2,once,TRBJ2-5,TGCAGCGCCCCGTGGGTAGCGGGCGATATGTACCAAGAGACCCAGTACTTC,CSAPWVAGDMYQETQYF
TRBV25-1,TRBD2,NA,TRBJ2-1,TGTGCCAGCAGAGAAAGCGGGATTTACAATGAGCAGTTCTTC,CASRESGIYNEQFF
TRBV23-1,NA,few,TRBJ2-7,TGCGCCAGCAGTCAGCCCCGACAGGTCCATGGTAACGAGCAGTACTTC,CASSQPRQVHGNEQYF
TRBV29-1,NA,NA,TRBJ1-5,TGCAGCGTCCGGGACGGTCCATATCAGCCCCAGCATTTT,CSVRDGPYQPQHF
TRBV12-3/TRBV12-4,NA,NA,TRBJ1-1,TGTGCCAGCAGCCCCGGGCCTTCGAACACTGAAGCTTTCTTT,CASSPGPSNTEAFF
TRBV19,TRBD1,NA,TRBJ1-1,TGTGCCAGTACCGACGACAGGGGGGACACTGAAGCTTTCTTT,CASTDDRGDTEAFF
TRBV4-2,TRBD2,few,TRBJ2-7,TGTGCCAGCAGCCCCCGCGGGGGGGCACCTACCTACGAGCAGTACTTC,CASSPRGGAPTYEQYF
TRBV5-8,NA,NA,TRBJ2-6,TGTGCCAGCAGCTTGGACAGGACGCTCTCTGGGGCCAACGTCCTGACTTTC,CASSLDRTLSGANVLTF
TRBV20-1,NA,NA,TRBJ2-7,TGCAGTGCTAGAACTAGAGAGAATACCTACGAGCAGTACTTC,CSARTRENTYEQYF
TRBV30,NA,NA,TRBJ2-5,TGTGCCGGTGCGGACAGTCAAGAGACCCAGTACTTC,CAGADSQETQYF
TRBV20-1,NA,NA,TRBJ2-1,TGCAGTGCTAGTCAGCGAGGTGAGCAGTTCTTC,CSASQRGEQFF
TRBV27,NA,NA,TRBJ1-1,TGTGCCAGCAGTTTGGACCTTGACGCTGAAGCTTTCTTT,CASSLDLDAEAFF
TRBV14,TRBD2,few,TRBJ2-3,TGTGCCAGCAGTCAGACTAGCGGGAGGGATACGCAGTATTTT,CASSQTSGRDTQYF
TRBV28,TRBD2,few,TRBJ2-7,TGTGCCAGCAACTCCGGGACTAGCGTTTACGAGCAGTACTTC,CASNSGTSVYEQYF
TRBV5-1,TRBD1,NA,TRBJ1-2,TGCGCCAGCAGATACTCAGGGACAGACATCGATGGCTACACCTTC,CASRYSGTDIDGYTF
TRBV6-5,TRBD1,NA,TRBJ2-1,TGTGCCAGCAGTTACCGGACAGGGGGCGATGAGCAGTTCTTC,CASSYRTGGDEQFF
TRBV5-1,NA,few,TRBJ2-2,TGCGCCAGCAGCTTCGGGGGTAGGAACACCGGGGAGCTGTTTTTT,CASSFGGRNTGELFF
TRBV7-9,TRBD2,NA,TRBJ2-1,TGTGCCAGCAGCTCGGGTAGCGGGATACACAATGAGCAGTTCTTC,CASSSGSGIHNEQFF
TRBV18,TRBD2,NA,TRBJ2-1,TGTGCCAGCTCACTTTTTTCCACTAGCGGACCAAACAATGAGCAGTTCTTC,CASSLFSTSGPNNEQFF
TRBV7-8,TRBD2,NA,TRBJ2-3,TGTGCCAGCAGCTACTATCCGCGGACTAGCGGGAGAGGGTCGGATACGCAGTATTTT,CASSYYPRTSGRGSDTQYF
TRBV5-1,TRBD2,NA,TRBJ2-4,TGCGCCAGCTCTCTGGGTGGGACTAGCGGGATAGCAAACATTCAGTACTTC,CASSLGGTSGIANIQYF
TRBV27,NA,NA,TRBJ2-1,TGTGCCAGCAGTTTTTTGCTTTTCAGCTCCTACAATGAGCAGTTCTTC,CASSFLLFSSYNEQFF
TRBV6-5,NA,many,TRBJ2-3,TGTGCCAGCAGTTACACCCCGACCGATACAGGACTCCAGTATTTT,CASSYTPTDTGLQYF
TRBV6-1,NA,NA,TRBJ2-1,TGTGCCAGCAGAGGGGGCGGAGCGGGAGTAACCTACAATGAGCAGTTCTTC,CASRGGGAGVTYNEQFF
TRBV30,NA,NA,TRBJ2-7,TGTGCCTGGAGGGGGGGCCTGGACGAGCAGTACTTC,CAWRGGLDEQYF
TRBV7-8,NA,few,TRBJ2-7,TGTGCCAGCTCCGGGGAGGCTGGCAGCTCCTACGAGCAGTACTTC,CASSGEAGSSYEQYF
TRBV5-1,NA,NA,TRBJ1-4,TGCGCCAGCAGCAGGGGTACTAATGAAAAACTGTTTTTT,CASSRGTNEKLFF
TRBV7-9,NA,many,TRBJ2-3,TGTGCCAGCAGTTCCACAGATACGCAGTATTTT,CASSSTDTQYF
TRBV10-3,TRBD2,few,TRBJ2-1,TGTGCCATCAGTGAGACTAGCGCTTATGAGCAGTTCTTC,CAISETSAYEQFF
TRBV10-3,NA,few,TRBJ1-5,TGTGCCATCAGTGAGTCGTCAGGCGACAATCAGCCCCAGCATTTT,CAISESSGDNQPQHF
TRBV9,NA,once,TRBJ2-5,TGTGCCAGCAGCCACCAGGGGTACAACTACAATGAGCAGTACTTC,CASSHQGYNYNEQYF
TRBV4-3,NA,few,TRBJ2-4,TGCGCCAGCAGCCAAGAAACCGAACCAAACATTCAGTACTTC,CASSQETEPNIQYF
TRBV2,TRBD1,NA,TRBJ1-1,TGTGCCAGCAGTAGGCGGACAGGGGGCTTGGGCCGCACTGAAGCTTTCTTT,CASSRRTGGLGRTEAFF
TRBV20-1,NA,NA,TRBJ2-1,TGCAGTGCTAGACAGCTAAATAGCGGATCCTACAATGAGCAGTTCTTC,CSARQLNSGSYNEQFF
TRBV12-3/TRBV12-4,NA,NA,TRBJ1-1,TGTGCCAGCAGTTTTGGGGGGCGTTACACTGAAGCTTTCTTT,CASSFGGRYTEAFF
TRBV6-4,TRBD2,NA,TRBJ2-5,TGTGCCAGCAGTGACGGTGCGGGAGGTCGGGAGACCCAGTACTTC,CASSDGAGGRETQYF
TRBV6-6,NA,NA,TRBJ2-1,TGTGCCAGCAGTTACGCCGCTACTAGCTCCTACAATGAGCAGTTCTTC,CASSYAATSSYNEQFF